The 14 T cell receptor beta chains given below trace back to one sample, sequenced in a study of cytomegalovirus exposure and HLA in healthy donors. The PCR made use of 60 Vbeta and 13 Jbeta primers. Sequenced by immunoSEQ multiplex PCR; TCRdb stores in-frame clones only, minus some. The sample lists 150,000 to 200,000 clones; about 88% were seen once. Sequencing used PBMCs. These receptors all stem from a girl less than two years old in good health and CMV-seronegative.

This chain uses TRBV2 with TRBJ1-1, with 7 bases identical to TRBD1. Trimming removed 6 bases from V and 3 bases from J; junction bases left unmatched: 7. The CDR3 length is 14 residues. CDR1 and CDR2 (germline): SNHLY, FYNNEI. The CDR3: CASRDRTGYTEAFF. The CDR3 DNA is TGTGCCAGCAGAGACCGGACAGGATACACTGAAGCTTTCTTT.

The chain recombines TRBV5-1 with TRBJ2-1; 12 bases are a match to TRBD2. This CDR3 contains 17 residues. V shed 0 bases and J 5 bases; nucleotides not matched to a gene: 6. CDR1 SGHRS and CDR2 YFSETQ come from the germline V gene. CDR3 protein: CASSLGRGTSGHNEQFF. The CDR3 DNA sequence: TGCGCCAGCAGCTTGGGCAGAGGGACTAGCGGGCACAATGAGCAGTTCTTC.

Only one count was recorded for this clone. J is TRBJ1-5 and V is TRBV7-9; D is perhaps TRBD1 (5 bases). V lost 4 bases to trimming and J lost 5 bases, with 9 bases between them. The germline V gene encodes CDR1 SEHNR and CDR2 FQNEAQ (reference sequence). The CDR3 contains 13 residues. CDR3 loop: CASSSDNYQPQHF. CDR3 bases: TGTGCCAGCAGCTCGGACAACTATCAGCCCCAGCATTTT.

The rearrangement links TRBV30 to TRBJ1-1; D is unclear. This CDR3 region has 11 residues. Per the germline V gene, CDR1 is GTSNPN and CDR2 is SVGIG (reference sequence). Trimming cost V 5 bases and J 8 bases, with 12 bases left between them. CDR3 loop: CAWQYTQEAFF. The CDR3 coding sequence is TGTGCCTGGCAATACACGCAGGAAGCTTTCTTT.

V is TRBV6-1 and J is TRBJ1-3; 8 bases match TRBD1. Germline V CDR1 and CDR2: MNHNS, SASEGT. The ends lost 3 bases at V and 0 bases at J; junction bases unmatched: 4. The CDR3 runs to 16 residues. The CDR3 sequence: CASSDQGASSGNTIYF. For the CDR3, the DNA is TGTGCCAGCAGTGACCAGGGGGCATCCTCTGGAAACACCATATATTTT.

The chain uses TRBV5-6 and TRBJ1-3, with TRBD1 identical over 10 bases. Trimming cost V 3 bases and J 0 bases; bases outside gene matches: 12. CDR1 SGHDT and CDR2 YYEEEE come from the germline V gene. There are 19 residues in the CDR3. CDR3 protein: CASSWWTGGTLSSGNTIYF. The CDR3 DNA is TGTGCCAGCAGCTGGTGGACAGGGGGGACTTTAAGCTCTGGAAACACCATATATTTT.

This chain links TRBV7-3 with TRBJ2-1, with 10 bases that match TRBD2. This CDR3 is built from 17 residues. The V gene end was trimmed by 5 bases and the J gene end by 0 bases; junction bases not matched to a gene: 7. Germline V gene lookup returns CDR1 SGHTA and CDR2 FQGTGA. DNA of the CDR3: TGTGCCAGCAGCGCCCAAGAGCGGGGGGGCTCCTACAATGAGCAGTTCTTC. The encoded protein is CASSAQERGGSYNEQFF. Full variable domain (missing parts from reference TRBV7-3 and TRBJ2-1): GAGVSQTPSNKVTEKGKYVELRCDPISGHTALYWYRQSLGQGPEFLIYFQGTGAADDSGLPNDRFFAVRPEGSVSTLKIQRTERGDSAVYLCASSAQERGGSYNEQFFGPGTRLTVL.

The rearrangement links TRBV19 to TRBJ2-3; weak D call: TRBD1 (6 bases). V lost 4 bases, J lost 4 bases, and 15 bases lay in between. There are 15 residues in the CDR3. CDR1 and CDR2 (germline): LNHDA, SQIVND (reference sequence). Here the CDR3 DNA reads TGTGCCAGTAGTACCCAGGGGTTGGGCCCAGATACGCAGTATTTT. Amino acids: CASSTQGLGPDTQYF.

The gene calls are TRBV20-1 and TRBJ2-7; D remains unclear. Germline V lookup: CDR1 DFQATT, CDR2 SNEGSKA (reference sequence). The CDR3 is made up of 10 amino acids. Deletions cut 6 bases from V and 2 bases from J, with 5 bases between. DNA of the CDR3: TGCAGTGCCGAGACCTACGAGCAGTACTTC. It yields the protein CSAETYEQYF.

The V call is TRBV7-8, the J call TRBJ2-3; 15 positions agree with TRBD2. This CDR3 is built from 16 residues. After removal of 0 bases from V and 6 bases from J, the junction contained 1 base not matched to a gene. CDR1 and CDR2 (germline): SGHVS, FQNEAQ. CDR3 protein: CASSLAGTSGRDTQYF. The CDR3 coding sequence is TGTGCCAGCAGCTTAGCTGGGACTAGCGGGAGGGATACGCAGTATTTT.

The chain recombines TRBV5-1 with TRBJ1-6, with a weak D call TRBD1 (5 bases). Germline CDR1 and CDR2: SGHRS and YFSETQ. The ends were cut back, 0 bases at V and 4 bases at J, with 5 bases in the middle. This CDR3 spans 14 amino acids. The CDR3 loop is CASSLAGYNSPLHF. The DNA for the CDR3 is TGCGCCAGCAGCTTGGCAGGGTATAATTCACCCCTCCACTTT.

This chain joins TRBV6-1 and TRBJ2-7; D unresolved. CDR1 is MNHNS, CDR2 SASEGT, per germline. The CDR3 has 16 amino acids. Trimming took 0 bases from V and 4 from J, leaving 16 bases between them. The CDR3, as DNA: TGTGCCAGCAGTGAAGCGCTCTTAGGAACAGTTTACGAGCAGTACTTC. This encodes CASSEALLGTVYEQYF.

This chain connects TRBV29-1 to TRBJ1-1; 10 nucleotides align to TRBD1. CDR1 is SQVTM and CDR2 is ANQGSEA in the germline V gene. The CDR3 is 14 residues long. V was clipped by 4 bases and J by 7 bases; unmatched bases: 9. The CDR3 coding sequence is TGCAGCGTTGTAGTCGGGACAGGGGTTGGTGAAGCTTTCTTT. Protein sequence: CSVVVGTGVGEAFF. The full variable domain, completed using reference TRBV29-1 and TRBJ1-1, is SAVISQKPSRDICQRGTSLTIQCQVDSQVTMMFWYRQQPGQSLTLIATANQGSEATYESGFVIDKFPISRPNLTFSTLTVSNMSPEDSSIYLCSVVVGTGVGEAFFGQGTRLTVV.

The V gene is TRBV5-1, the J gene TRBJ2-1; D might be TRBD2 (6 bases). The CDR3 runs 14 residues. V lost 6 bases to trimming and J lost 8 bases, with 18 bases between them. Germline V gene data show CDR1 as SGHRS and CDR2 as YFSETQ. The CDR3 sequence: CASTRTGLHHEQFF. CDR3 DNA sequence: TGCGCCAGCACCCGCACGGGACTGCATCATGAGCAGTTCTTC. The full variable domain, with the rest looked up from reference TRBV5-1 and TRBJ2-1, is KAGVTQTPRYLIKTRGQQVTLSCSPISGHRSVSWYQQTPGQGLQFLFEYFSETQRNKGNFPGRFSGRQFSNSRSEMNVSTLELGDSALYLCASTRTGLHHEQFFGPGTRLTVL.